These 16 T cell receptor beta chains originate from one sample sequenced in a study of neurological immune-mediated disorders. One entry per CDR3 protein results from TCRdb running MiXCR on the 5' RACE reads. The table lists under 80,000 distinct CDR3 sequences, around 5.2% of them singletons. The sample was PBMCs. The receptors come from a woman aged 25 to 39 with multiple sclerosis.

This clonotype was seen ten or more times. The junction differs from germline at one of its ends, possibly a read error. The rearrangement uses TRBV9 and TRBJ1-5, with TRBD1 identical over 8 bases. The CDR3 runs 15 residues. In germline, CDR1 is SGDLS, CDR2 YYNGEE. Here the CDR3 DNA reads TGTGCCAGCAGCCAAGGGGCAGGGGGCCCTCAGCCCCAGAATTTT. It encodes CASSQGAGGPQPQNF.

This clonotype was picked up many times. J is TRBJ1-2 and V is TRBV20-1, with 7 bases fitting TRBD1. The CDR3 contains 13 residues. Trimming removed 6 bases from V and 8 bases from J; junction bases left unmatched: 12. The germline V gene has CDR1 DFQATT and CDR2 SNEGSKA (reference sequence). CDR3 nucleotides: TGCAGTGCGAAGGAGTGGGACAGAGAAGGCTACACCTTC. This encodes CSAKEWDREGYTF.

This clonotype showed up just a few times. The limits of the CDR3 on the DNA are not certain, so only TCRdb's listed CDR3 is given. This rearrangement joins TRBV7-5 to TRBJ1-6; TRBD1 reflects the table's D call only, with no check against the DNA. TRBV7-5 is a listed pseudogene. The CDR3 numbers 20 amino acids, ends counted. CDR3 region: CISVPASLKNKFTYNSPLHF.

This clonotype came up a few times. The conserved phenylalanine or tryptophan normally closing the CDR3 is absent here, so this likely arose from a read error. V is TRBV5-1 and J is TRBJ2-6; D not resolved. The CDR3 consists of 16 residues. CDR1 SGHRS and CDR2 YFSETQ come from the germline V gene. Trimming took off 3 bases at V and 0 bases at J, with 10 bases between the two ends. The CDR3 loop is CASSSQKSSGANVLTI. The CDR3 DNA sequence: TGCGCCAGCAGCTCGCAAAAATCCTCTGGGGCCAACGTCCTGACTATC.

This clonotype was recorded at least ten times. The CDR3 loop is CASSYRTGGAYGYTF. CDR3 in DNA: TGTGCCAGCAGTTACCGAACAGGCGGCGCCTATGGCTACACCTTC. The chain combines TRBV6-5 with TRBJ1-2; D may be TRBD1 (5 bases). The CDR3 loop spans 15 amino acids. Germline-derived CDR1 and CDR2 are MNHEY and SVGAGI. The V gene lost 2 bases and the J gene lost 4 bases, with 14 bases spanning the gap.

Many counts were recorded for this clonotype. The rearrangement joins TRBV3-1 to TRBJ2-7, with 11 bases matching TRBD1. Germline V gene sequence: CDR1 LGHDT, CDR2 YNNKEL (reference sequence). This CDR3 has 14 amino acids. V lost 4 bases, J lost 3 bases, and 2 bases stayed unmatched. In DNA form, the CDR3 reads TGTGCCAGCAGCCGGACAGGGGGCGGCTACGAGCAGTACTTC. Its translation: CASSRTGGGYEQYF.

This clonotype showed up just a few times. This chain connects TRBV4-1 to TRBJ1-4, with D possibly matching TRBD1 (6 bases). CDR3 size: 17 residues. V shed 0 bases and J shed 1 base, with 12 bases lying between them. Germline V gene sequence: CDR1 MGHRA, CDR2 YSYEKL. CDR3 nucleotide sequence: TGCGCCAGCAGCCAAGAGGGCAGGGGCCAAACTAATGAAAAACTGTTTTTT. This codes for CASSQEGRGQTNEKLFF.

This clonotype was counted at least ten times. This rearrangement joins TRBV5-1 to TRBJ1-5, with D tentatively TRBD1 (6 bases). V was cut by 4 bases and J by 2 bases, with 10 bases left in between. Germline CDR1 and CDR2: SGHRS and YFSETQ. This CDR3 region has 14 residues. CDR3 sequence: CASSQEGGNQPQHF. CDR3 DNA: TGCGCCAGCAGCCAGGAGGGGGGCAATCAGCCCCAGCATTTT.

This clonotype was observed many times. The genes are TRBV20-1 and TRBJ2-6; 7 nucleotides line up with TRBD1. V lost 6 bases and J lost 0; bases outside the gene matches: 2. This CDR3 is built from 14 residues. The germline V gene has CDR1 DFQATT and CDR2 SNEGSKA (reference sequence). The CDR3: CSAGQHSGANVLTF. CDR3 coding DNA: TGCAGTGCGGGACAGCACTCTGGGGCCAACGTCCTGACTTTC.

This clonotype has a count of ten or more. This rearrangement joins TRBV20-1 to TRBJ2-7; D remains unclear. The V end lost 0 bases, the J end lost 4 bases, and 4 bases lay between the germline ends. The CDR3 has 11 residues. Germline values: CDR1 DFQATT, CDR2 SNEGSKA (reference sequence). The CDR3 spells CSARDSYEQYF. The CDR3, as DNA: TGCAGTGCTAGAGATAGTTACGAGCAGTACTTC.

This clonotype was detected ten times or more. The rearrangement links TRBV5-1 to TRBJ2-1; perhaps TRBD2 as D (5 bases). CDR3 length: 13 amino acids. The V and J ends lost 6 bases and 7 bases respectively, with 14 bases between them. The V gene's germline CDR1 is SGHRS and CDR2 YFSETQ. CDR3 sequence reads: CASKEGSGNEQFF. Here the CDR3 DNA reads TGCGCCAGCAAGGAAGGGAGTGGTAATGAGCAGTTCTTC.

For this clonotype: A read error may explain this, as a much larger clone is one base away. The CDR3 region is CSASLSQPQNF. For the CDR3, the DNA is TGCAGTGCTAGTCTGTCCCAGCCCCAGAATTTT. The chain has TRBV20-1 and TRBJ1-5; D gene uncertain. This CDR3 spans 11 amino acids. Germline CDR1 reads DFQATT; CDR2 reads SNEGSKA (reference sequence).

This clonotype came up many times. The DNA of the CDR3 is TGCGCCAGCAGCTTGGAGGGACGGACTAAAGCTTTCTTT. This codes for CASSLEGRTKAFF. The rearrangement links TRBV5-1 to TRBJ1-1; D is perhaps TRBD1 (5 bases). The CDR3 extends over 13 amino acids. V lost 0 bases and J lost 9, with 12 bases in between. Germline CDR1 SGHRS, CDR2 YFSETQ.

As concerns this clonotype: A single base separates this from a much larger clone, so it may be a read error. The chain carries TRBV5-1 and TRBJ2-3, with 8 positions matching TRBD2. CDR3 length: 13 residues. The germline V gene has CDR1 SGHRS and CDR2 YFSETQ. For the CDR3, the DNA is TGCGCCAACAGCGGGGGAGGCACAGATACGCAGTATTTT. This sequence encodes CANSGGGTDTQYF.

Comments on this clonotype: Being one base from a much bigger clone, this may be a read error. V and J are TRBV5-1 and TRBJ2-3, with no clear D. The V gene's germline CDR1 is SGHRS and CDR2 YFSETQ. Trimming stripped 1 base from V and 4 bases from J, with 13 bases between. The CDR3 totals 15 residues. CDR3 DNA: TGCGCCAGCAGCTTGTGGGGAAAGTATTCAGATACGCAGTATTTT. Translation: CASSLWGKYSDTQYF.

In this sample, this clonotype turned up many times. The chain links TRBV4-1 to TRBJ2-6; D is possibly TRBD2 (6 bases). Between the trimmed V and J ends, which lost 3 bases and 3 bases, there was a span of 12 bases. The CDR3 is made up of 16 amino acids. Germline CDR1 MGHRA, CDR2 YSYEKL. The CDR3 DNA is TGCGCCAGCAGCCAGGCCCAGGGACTTGGGGCCAACGTCCTGACTTTC. This codes for CASSQAQGLGANVLTF.